This is a list of T cell receptor beta chains from one sample in a study of cytomegalovirus exposure and HLA in healthy donors. TCRdb's table, derived via immunoSEQ multiplex PCR, lists solely in-frame clones and lacks some. Found here are about 140,000 clones, 82% of them singletons; the top ten hold 3.2%. Sequenced material: PBMCs. Every receptor here comes from a man younger than 35 in good health and CMV-seropositive. CDR3s leave out the opening cysteine and the closing phenylalanine or tryptophan. The order of the fields is J gene, V gene, D gene, CDR3 protein. The D gene is left open where the match is weak.

>NA|TRBV27|TRBD2
ASSYASGTYEQY
>TRBJ2-1|TRBV5-6|NA
ASSLEREDEQF
>TRBJ2-5|TRBV15|NA
ATSPSGGGQTQY
>TRBJ2-1|TRBV6-5|TRBD2
ASKGLAGGPSEQF
>TRBJ2-1|TRBV10-3|NA
AISELAGTPRQF
>TRBJ2-3|TRBV19|TRBD1
ASSIYRDRGTDTQY
>TRBJ1-2|TRBV6-6|NA
ASREQGKNYGYT
>TRBJ1-4|TRBV19|NA
ASSTQFNEKLF
>TRBJ2-5|TRBV18|NA
ASSPSWQGGRETQY
>TRBJ1-2|TRBV5-4|NA
ASSLAPGYGYT
>TRBJ2-2|TRBV6-1|TRBD1
ASNYRGNTGELF
>TRBJ2-5|TRBV7-9|NA
ASDPRAQY
>TRBJ2-2|TRBV7-2|NA
ASSLALAGELF
>TRBJ2-1|TRBV19|NA
ASSSASSYNEQF
>TRBJ2-2|TRBV28|NA
ASTRRQNTGELF
>TRBJ2-5|TRBV28|TRBD1
ASRFGTGLTETQY
>TRBJ2-4|TRBV27|NA
ASSLELGGAKNIQY
>TRBJ1-3|TRBV28|TRBD1
ASSPQGVSGNTIY
>TRBJ2-7|TRBV28|NA
ASTPHGSGPYEQY
>TRBJ1-2|TRBV29-1|NA
SVSEPGYTNYGYT
>TRBJ2-7|TRBV19|NA
ASSIWAGRNEQY
>TRBJ1-1|TRBV5-6|TRBD1
ASSLWDRAHTEAF
>TRBJ2-2|TRBV6-5|NA
ATRWGPNTGELF
>TRBJ2-7|TRBV6-1|NA
ASSETVRYEQY
>TRBJ2-3|TRBV5-1|TRBD2
ASSSLAGGPTDTQY
>TRBJ2-2|TRBV27|NA
ASSLGTAAVGELF
>TRBJ1-5|TRBV27|TRBD1
ASTAQGKVGGQPQH
>TRBJ2-1|TRBV10-2|NA
ASRTGGLNEQF
>TRBJ1-4|TRBV9|NA
ASSVEVMGHRNEKLF
>TRBJ1-1|TRBV11-2|NA
ASSPGAGEAF
>TRBJ1-2|TRBV19|NA
ASRPGGSYGYT
>TRBJ1-2|TRBV5-1|TRBD1
ASSRDRAYGYT
>TRBJ1-2|TRBV28|NA
ASLSGDYGYT
>TRBJ2-5|TRBV25-1|NA
ASSDPTGRGETQY
>TRBJ2-3|TRBV29-1|NA
SLSGGSTDTQY
>TRBJ2-5|TRBV4-1|TRBD2
ASSQQTSGQETQY
>TRBJ2-1|TRBV11-2|TRBD1
ASSFWVRDRVENEQF
>TRBJ1-4|TRBV28|TRBD1
ASSLGTGINEKLF
>TRBJ2-4|TRBV7-8|NA
ASSLAGSGVAKNIQY
>TRBJ1-4|TRBV27|TRBD1
ASSLLGQEELF
>TRBJ1-5|TRBV19|NA
ASKGGDDQPQH
>TRBJ1-4|TRBV4-1|TRBD1
ASSPDGQGQEKLF
>TRBJ2-1|TRBV5-4|NA
ASSMNRAGEQF